This T cell receptor beta chain was recorded in a study of a mutant IDH1 vaccine in newly diagnosed glioma. Time point reported: week 23, last vaccination. Each vaccine dose was 300 ug of mutant IDH1 20-mer peptide, with topical imiquimod. The CDR3 totals 12 residues. Germline V gives CDR1 SQVTM, CDR2 ANQGSEA. V was shortened by 6 bases and J by 2 bases, with 11 bases between the two germline ends. On this clone itself: Its antigen is still unknown.

Produced via immunoSEQ multiplex PCR; TCRdb's table is partial and in-frame only. The data hold tens of thousands of clones, with more than 85% observed a single time. Sequences were derived from PBMCs, sampled from a glioma patient whose treatment included an IDH1 peptide vaccine. The chain uses TRBV29-1 and TRBJ2-7; D is possibly TRBD1 or TRBD2 (6 bases each). The TCR was taken from a man over 45 with glioma. The CDR3 DNA follows: TGCAGCGTGGAGGGGGGACCCTACGAGCAGTACTTC. Protein: CSVEGGPYEQYF.